This TCR beta chain was recorded in a study of blood T cell repertoires in COVID-19. Study background: The United States, Italy and Spain provided the acute and convalescent COVID-19 samples.

The CDR3 has 15 residues. The V end lost 2 bases, the J end lost 5 bases, and 16 bases lay between the germline ends. CDR1 is MNHEY and CDR2 is SVGEGT in the germline V gene. The Seattle patients joined while their infection was active and were tracked longitudinally afterward. In the authors' workflow: Amplifying reference gene primers gave estimates of nucleated cell counts. Assay used: immunoSEQ multiplex PCR; TCRdb lists only in-frame clones, some missing. The V and J calls and the clone size are those of that table, but D and trimming were determined from the DNA. The table lists fewer than 200,000 clones, about 83% of them singletons.

The source material was peripheral blood. The clonotype originates from a woman older than 75 with COVID-19, enrolled during active disease. V and J are TRBV6-2 or TRBV6-3 and TRBJ2-7; TRBD1 might be the D (5 bases). This CDR3 reads CASSYDSRGGHEQYF. For the CDR3, the DNA is TGTGCCAGCAGTTACGATTCAAGGGGTGGGCACGAGCAGTACTTC.